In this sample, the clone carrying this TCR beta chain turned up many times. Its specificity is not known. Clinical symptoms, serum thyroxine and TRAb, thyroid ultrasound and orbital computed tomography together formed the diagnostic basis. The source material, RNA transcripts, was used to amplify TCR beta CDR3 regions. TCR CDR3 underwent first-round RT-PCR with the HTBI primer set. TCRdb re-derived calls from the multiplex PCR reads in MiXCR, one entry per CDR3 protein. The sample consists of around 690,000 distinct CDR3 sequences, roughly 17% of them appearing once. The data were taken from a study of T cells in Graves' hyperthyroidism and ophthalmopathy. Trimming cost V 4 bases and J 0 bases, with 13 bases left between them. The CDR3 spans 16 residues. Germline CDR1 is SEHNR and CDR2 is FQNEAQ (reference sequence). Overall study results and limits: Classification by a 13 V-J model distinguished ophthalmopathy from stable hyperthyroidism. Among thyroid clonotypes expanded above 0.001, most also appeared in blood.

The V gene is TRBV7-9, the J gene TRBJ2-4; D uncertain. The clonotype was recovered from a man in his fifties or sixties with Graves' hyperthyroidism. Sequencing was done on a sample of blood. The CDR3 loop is CASSSPTTLAKNIQYF. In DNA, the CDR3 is TGTGCCAGCAGCTCACCTACCACTCTAGCCAAAAACATTCAGTACTTC. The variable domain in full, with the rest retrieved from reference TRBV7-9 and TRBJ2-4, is DTGVSQNPRHKITKRGQNVTFRCDPISEHNRLYWYRQTLGQGPEFLTYFQNEAQLEKSRLLSDRFSAERPKGSFSTLEIQRTEQGDSAMYLCASSSPTTLAKNIQYFGAGTRLSVL.